The source of this TCR beta chain is a study of blood T cells in healthy people across ages. Study observations and caveats: Diversity estimated from one million T cells was considered an underestimate. PBMC samples, being unsorted, prevented any conclusive comparison of naive and antigen-experienced cells.

Germline CDR1 SGHAT, CDR2 FQNNGV. This CDR3 is built from 17 residues. J lost 5 bases, V lost 5 bases, and 14 bases had no gene match. A J-beta primer mix and a sample-barcoded 5' primer were used in a second PCR of roughly 7 to 12 cycles. Tags on each cDNA molecule came from a template-switch adaptor with 12 random nucleotides. Sequencing of every sample gave 2.5 million or more CDR3-containing paired-end reads. TCRdb ran MiXCR on the 5' RACE reads and lists one entry per CDR3 protein. The repertoire holds some 1.5 million distinct CDR3 sequences, with around 40% as singletons. A remark on this clonotype: Its cognate antigen is unknown.

This chain joins TRBV11-2 and TRBJ2-1; 8 bases agree with TRBD2. This clonotype was sampled from a woman younger than 30 in good health. Sequencing was carried out using blood. The CDR3 reads CASSDKGWRGADNEQFF. The CDR3 nucleotides read TGTGCCAGCAGCGATAAAGGTTGGCGGGGGGCCGACAATGAGCAGTTCTTC.